Following are 19 T cell receptor beta chains from one sample sequenced in a study of cytomegalovirus exposure and HLA in healthy donors (dated by TCRdb to about 2017). Libraries were built with the immunoSEQ multiplex PCR assay. A mixture of 60 forward primers for TCR Vbeta segments and 13 reverse primers for TCR Jbeta segments was used in the multiplex PCR. Held by TCRdb, this immuneACCESS table contains in-frame sequences only and omits some clones. Under half of the omission traces to an unresolved V gene where checked; the cause of the rest is unknown. This sample lists about 150,000 clones; 80% were detected once. Around 5.6% of the sample goes to the ten largest clones. The sample comprised PBMCs. The receptors come from a woman aged 40-49 years in good health and CMV-seropositive.

The chain joins TRBV7-9 to TRBJ2-2; TRBD1 might be the D (6 bases). Germline-derived CDR1 and CDR2 are SEHNR and FQNEAQ (reference sequence). This CDR3 is 16 amino acids long. The ends were cut back, 1 base at V and 2 bases at J, with 11 bases in the middle. As DNA, the CDR3 is TGTGCCAGCAGCTTAGGGAAAGGGGGTAACACCGGGGAGCTGTTTTTT. Encoded protein: CASSLGKGGNTGELFF.

The chain carries TRBV30 and TRBJ1-4; D is unresolved. CDR1 and CDR2 (germline): GTSNPN, SVGIG (reference sequence). The V and J ends lost 0 bases and 7 bases respectively, with 6 bases between them. The CDR3 is 12 residues long. The CDR3 nucleotides read TGTGCCTGGAGTGTCGAGAGTGAAAAACTGTTTTTT. It encodes CAWSVESEKLFF.

This chain links TRBV30 with TRBJ2-1, with TRBD1 as a possible D gene (6 bases). The CDR3 totals 12 residues. Germline V gives CDR1 GTSNPN, CDR2 SVGIG (reference sequence). V lost 5 bases, J lost 5 bases, and 10 bases lay in between. DNA of the CDR3: TGTGCCTGGGGCGGACAGAACAATGAGCAGTTCTTC. This encodes CAWGGQNNEQFF.

The chain joins TRBV19 to TRBJ2-1; 14 bases line up with TRBD2. The CDR3 sequence is 15 residues long. The junction had 2 bases not matched to a gene; V was cut back by 4 bases and J by 6 bases. Germline CDR1 reads LNHDA; CDR2 reads SQIVND (reference sequence). CDR3 loop: CASSTGTSGSNEQFF. The CDR3 coding sequence is TGTGCCAGTAGTACAGGGACTAGCGGGAGCAATGAGCAGTTCTTC.

This chain joins TRBV6-5 and TRBJ2-7; 14 nucleotides match TRBD2. The germline gives CDR1 MNHEY, CDR2 SVGAGI. The junction had 6 bases not matched to a gene; V was cut back by 5 bases and J by 6 bases. The CDR3 length is 15 residues. As DNA, the CDR3 is TGTGCCAGCAGTCAGACTAGCGGGAGGGCCTTCGAGCAGTACTTC. The encoded protein is CASSQTSGRAFEQYF.

This chain joins TRBV30 and TRBJ2-7; 8 nucleotides line up with TRBD1. Trimming cost V 2 bases and J 3 bases; bases outside gene matches: 15. The CDR3 spans 17 residues. CDR1 and CDR2 (germline): GTSNPN, SVGIG (reference sequence). As DNA, the CDR3 is TGTGCCTGGAGTAAGCAGGGGGCCGTGCGGGTGAGCTACGAGCAGTACTTC. Its translation: CAWSKQGAVRVSYEQYF.

The chain links TRBV27 to TRBJ1-1, with D perhaps matching TRBD1 (6 bases). The CDR3 runs to 14 residues. The V and J ends lost 3 bases and 6 bases respectively, with 14 bases between them. CDR1 is MNHEY and CDR2 is SMNVEV in the germline V gene (reference sequence). The CDR3 nucleotides are TGTGCCAGCAGTTTGGTTCCAGGGGCGGCTGAAGCTTTCTTT. Its translation: CASSLVPGAAEAFF.

This clone has just one count. The chain recombines TRBV5-1 with TRBJ2-7; weak D call: TRBD2 (6 bases). The CDR3 is 13 residues long. Germline CDR1 SGHRS, CDR2 YFSETQ. V dropped 6 bases and J dropped 6 bases, with 16 bases sitting between them. The CDR3 nucleotides are TGCGCCAGCAACGACCCCGGGGGTCGCGAGCAGTACTTC. The encoded protein is CASNDPGGREQYF. The variable domain in full, completed from reference TRBV5-1 and TRBJ2-7, reads KAGVTQTPRYLIKTRGQQVTLSCSPISGHRSVSWYQQTPGQGLQFLFEYFSETQRNKGNFPGRFSGRQFSNSRSEMNVSTLELGDSALYLCASNDPGGREQYFGPGTRLTVT.

V usage is TRBV6-5 and J usage is TRBJ1-2; no clear D. This CDR3 is built from 15 residues. Trimming cost V 7 bases and J 0 bases, with 15 bases left between them. Germline V gene lookup returns CDR1 MNHEY and CDR2 SVGAGI. This CDR3 is CASTLVGGANYGYTF. As DNA, the CDR3 is TGTGCCAGCACCCTAGTCGGCGGAGCTAACTATGGCTACACCTTC.

In DNA form, the CDR3 reads TGTGCCAGCAGTTGGGAAGGGGTCCAGCCCCAGCATTTT. Amino acid sequence: CASSWEGVQPQHF. The V and J genes are TRBV2 and TRBJ1-5, with D possibly being TRBD1 (5 bases). V lost 5 bases to trimming and J lost 7 bases, with 12 bases between them. CDR1 is SNHLY, CDR2 FYNNEI, per germline. There are 13 residues in the CDR3.

Note on this clone: Compared with germline, one end of the junction differs, possibly owing to a read error. This chain connects TRBV5-1 to TRBJ2-6; the D gene is possibly TRBD1 (5 bases). CDR1 is SGHRS and CDR2 is YFSETQ in the germline V gene. This CDR3 has 16 amino acids. The CDR3 here is CWGLQALYSGANVLTF. As DNA, the CDR3 is TGTTGGGGCCTGCAGGCCCTTTACTCTGGGGCCAACGTCCTGACTTTC.

This chain joins TRBV5-1 and TRBJ1-1, with 7 bases identical to TRBD1. Trimming at V came to 3 bases and at J to 6 bases, leaving 8 bases not matched to a gene. Germline V gene sequence: CDR1 SGHRS, CDR2 YFSETQ. The CDR3 loop spans 14 amino acids. The CDR3 reads CASSSGQAHAEAFF. CDR3 nucleotide sequence: TGCGCCAGCAGCTCAGGACAGGCTCACGCTGAAGCTTTCTTT.

The chain carries TRBV5-1 and TRBJ2-1, with TRBD2 identical over 11 bases. CDR1 and CDR2 (germline): SGHRS, YFSETQ. The CDR3 is 16 amino acids. The trim removed 3 bases at V and 2 bases at J, leaving 4 bases unmatched. For the CDR3, the DNA is TGCGCCAGCAGCTCACTAGCGGGAGTCGCCTACAATGAGCAGTTCTTC. It is translated as CASSSLAGVAYNEQFF.

The V call is TRBV4-1, the J call TRBJ2-7, with D perhaps TRBD1 (7 bases). V was cut by 2 bases and J by 0 bases, with 14 bases left in between. Per germline, CDR1 MGHRA and CDR2 YSYEKL. The CDR3 is 16 residues long. DNA for the CDR3: TGCGCCAGCAGCCAAAGCTCGGGGGACAGCTCCTACGAGCAGTACTTC. Its protein product is CASSQSSGDSSYEQYF.

The V and J genes are TRBV2 and TRBJ2-7; perhaps TRBD1 as D (5 bases). Trimming pared 7 bases from V and 3 bases from J, leaving 16 bases between. CDR1 is SNHLY, CDR2 FYNNEI, per germline. This CDR3 region has 14 residues. The CDR3 nucleotides are TGTGCCAGCAAAGCCCGGACACAACTCTACGAGCAGTACTTC. It codes for CASKARTQLYEQYF.

This chain links TRBV7-9 with TRBJ2-1; 15 positions match TRBD2. V was clipped by 5 bases and J by 7 bases; unmatched bases: 6. Germline values: CDR1 SEHNR, CDR2 FQNEAQ (reference sequence). The CDR3 sequence is 16 residues long. Written as DNA, the CDR3 is TGTGCCAGCAGCGCGACCGGGACTAGCGGGAGGAATGAGCAGTTCTTC. It encodes CASSATGTSGRNEQFF. The complete variable domain, with remaining parts taken from reference TRBV7-9 and TRBJ2-1, reads DTGVSQNPRHKITKRGQNVTFRCDPISEHNRLYWYRQTLGQGPEFLTYFQNEAQLEKSRLLSDRFSAERPKGSFSTLEIQRTEQGDSAMYLCASSATGTSGRNEQFFGPGTRLTVL.

This clone was detected only a few times. Other DNA variants within this sample encode the same CDR3. The rearrangement joins TRBV9 to TRBJ2-7, with D possibly TRBD2 on 6 matching bases. Germline CDR1 is SGDLS and CDR2 is YYNGEE. V dropped 2 bases and J dropped 3 bases, with 15 bases sitting between them. The CDR3 has 15 residues. The CDR3 region has the DNA TGTGCCAGCAGCGTGGGAAGCGGAGGGGACTACGAGCAGTACTTC. As protein: CASSVGSGGDYEQYF.

The gene calls are TRBV11-3 and TRBJ1-2, with TRBD1 matching 7 bases. V was pared by 5 bases and J by 4 bases, with 7 bases of the junction left unmatched. The CDR3 runs to 14 residues. Germline loops: CDR1 SGHNT, CDR2 YENEEA. The CDR3 loop reads CASSRQGGSYGYTF. The CDR3 DNA is TGTGCCAGCAGCAGACAGGGAGGTAGCTATGGCTACACCTTC.

This chain joins TRBV5-1 and TRBJ2-3; 7 bases are shared with TRBD1. With V trimmed by 2 bases and J by 4 bases, 10 bases remained unmatched. There are 16 residues in the CDR3. The germline CDR1 and CDR2 sequences are SGHRS and YFSETQ. The CDR3 coding sequence is TGCGCCAGCAGCTTACCGACAGGGACCCAACCAGATACGCAGTATTTT. Translating gives CASSLPTGTQPDTQYF.